Listed here are 14 T cell receptor beta chains from one sample, sequenced in a study of cytomegalovirus exposure and HLA in healthy donors. 60 Vbeta and 13 Jbeta primers were used in PCR. Only in-frame clones appear in the TCRdb table, and some are missing; sequencing was by immunoSEQ multiplex PCR. The data show some 160,000 clones, around 80% seen once. The sequencing sample was made of PBMCs. All receptors derive from a woman under 30 in good health and CMV-seronegative.

The chain has TRBV11-3 and TRBJ1-1; unclear D gene. The germline V gene has CDR1 SGHNT and CDR2 YENEEA. The length of the CDR3 is 11 residues. V was pared by 1 base and J by 9 bases, with 6 bases between. The CDR3 sequence is CASSLVQKAFF. The CDR3 DNA reads as TGTGCCAGCAGCTTAGTTCAAAAAGCTTTCTTT. The entire variable domain, with the rest obtained from reference TRBV11-3 and TRBJ1-1, is as follows: EAGVVQSPRYKIIEKKQPVAFWCNPISGHNTLYWYLQNLGQGPELLIRYENEEAVDDSQLPKDRFSAERLKGVDSTLKIQPAELGDSAVYLCASSLVQKAFFGQGTRLTVV.

A remark on this clone: The sample carries other DNA sequences with the same CDR3. The genes are TRBV5-1 and TRBJ1-1, with D maybe TRBD1 (6 bases). CDR1 and CDR2 from the germline V gene are SGHRS and YFSETQ. V was trimmed by 2 bases and J by 1 base, leaving 9 bases between them. This CDR3 is 14 amino acids long. CDR3 in DNA: TGCGCCAGCAGCTTACAGGGCCCGAACACTGAAGCTTTCTTT. As protein: CASSLQGPNTEAFF.

J is TRBJ1-1 and V is TRBV4-1, with D unresolved. Trimming took 1 base from V and 8 from J, leaving 11 bases between them. The CDR3 has 13 residues. Germline V CDR1 and CDR2: MGHRA, YSYEKL. The CDR3 sequence: CASSQGIQVEAFF. CDR3 in DNA: TGCGCCAGCAGCCAAGGGATCCAGGTGGAAGCTTTCTTT.

The chain employs TRBV7-9 and TRBJ1-1; D ambiguous. The CDR3 has 13 amino acids. Germline values: CDR1 SEHNR, CDR2 FQNEAQ (reference sequence). V was trimmed by 6 bases and J by 5 bases, leaving 13 bases between them. The CDR3 nucleotides are TGTGCCAGCAGAAGACCTCGGGATACTGAAGCTTTCTTT. Amino acid sequence: CASRRPRDTEAFF.

V gene TRBV7-6 combines with J gene TRBJ2-2; 12 bases agree with TRBD1. The V gene end was trimmed by 3 bases and the J gene end by 7 bases; junction bases not matched to a gene: 9. CDR1 SGHVS and CDR2 FNYEAQ come from the germline V gene. The CDR3 totals 17 residues. CDR3 coding DNA: TGTGCCAGCAGCTTTGTTGGGACAGGGGGCGCTGGCGGGGAGCTGTTTTTT. It is translated as CASSFVGTGGAGGELFF.

Here the CDR3 DNA reads TGCGCCAGCAGTGAGGCAACAGGGGTGGGCACTGAAGCTTTCTTT. This codes for CASSEATGVGTEAFF. The chain carries TRBV10-2 and TRBJ1-1, with TRBD1 matching 7 bases. The V gene's germline CDR1 is WSHSY and CDR2 SAAADI. Germline trimming cut 2 bases from V and 4 bases from J; bases unmatched to any gene: 7. The CDR3 runs 15 residues.

This clone was counted a single time. This rearrangement joins TRBV6-6 to TRBJ1-5; perhaps TRBD1 as D (5 bases). Germline CDR1 MNHNY, CDR2 SVGAGI (reference sequence). Trimming removed 3 bases from V and 0 bases from J, with 12 bases in between. This CDR3 is built from 16 residues. The CDR3 DNA reads as TGTGCCAGCAGTTATCCGGGACTGAATAGCAATCAGCCCCAGCATTTT. Its protein is CASSYPGLNSNQPQHF.

The rearrangement links TRBV6-1 to TRBJ1-1, with 8 bases identical to TRBD1. Germline CDR1 MNHNS, CDR2 SASEGT. Trimming removed 6 bases from V and 1 base from J; junction bases left unmatched: 7. The CDR3 covers 15 residues. CDR3 DNA: TGTGCCAGCAGCTCACAGGGGGGCGGGAACACTGAAGCTTTCTTT. This gives the protein CASSSQGGGNTEAFF.

V gene TRBV6-6 combines with J gene TRBJ1-1; 7 bases align to TRBD1. Germline V gives CDR1 MNHNY, CDR2 SVGAGI (reference sequence). V shed 6 bases, J shed 7 bases, and the junction held 11 bases outside the gene matches. The CDR3 covers 14 residues. The chain's CDR3 is CASRPDRASLEAFF. As DNA, the CDR3 is TGTGCCAGCAGGCCCGACAGGGCATCACTTGAAGCTTTCTTT.

V gene TRBV6-1 combines with J gene TRBJ1-5, with 7 bases fitting TRBD1. The ends lost 4 bases at V and 3 bases at J; junction bases unmatched: 6. The CDR3 is 15 residues long. Germline CDR1 reads MNHNS; CDR2 reads SASEGT. The CDR3 is CASSGLTGNNQPQHF. Here the CDR3 DNA reads TGTGCCAGCAGTGGACTGACAGGGAACAATCAGCCCCAGCATTTT.

The chain carries TRBV5-1 and TRBJ1-2; TRBD1 aligns across 8 bases. Germline CDR1 is SGHRS and CDR2 is YFSETQ. The ends lost 2 bases at V and 7 bases at J; junction bases unmatched: 4. The CDR3 has 13 amino acids. The CDR3, as DNA: TGCGCCAGCAGCTTCCAACAGGGGGTTGGCTACACCTTC. The encoded protein is CASSFQQGVGYTF.

A few counts support this clone. The chain recombines TRBV6-6 with TRBJ1-4; 7 positions match TRBD1. The J segment lost 5 bases and the V segment lost 4 bases, leaving 4 bases of the junction unmatched. The length of the CDR3 is 14 residues. Germline CDR1 and CDR2: MNHNY and SVGAGI (reference sequence). The CDR3 protein is CASSSGQSNEKLFF. The CDR3 DNA reads TGTGCCAGCAGTTCGGGACAGTCGAATGAAAAACTGTTTTTT.

There are a few counts of this clone. The chain joins TRBV29-1 to TRBJ1-2; 7 bases map to TRBD1. V trimming: 4 bases; J trimming: 0 bases; junction bases outside the gene matches: 11. The CDR3 consists of 16 residues. The germline gives CDR1 SQVTM, CDR2 ANQGSEA. The CDR3 is CSVGRTGRLANYGYTF. Written as DNA, the CDR3 is TGCAGCGTTGGTCGGACAGGTCGCCTTGCTAACTATGGCTACACCTTC.

The chain employs TRBV7-9 and TRBJ2-1; 7 bases align to TRBD1. This CDR3 is built from 18 residues. Germline CDR1 reads SEHNR; CDR2 reads FQNEAQ (reference sequence). V gave up 2 bases and J gave up 5 bases; unmatched junction bases: 15. The CDR3: CASSLLFNRDSKDNEQFF. CDR3 coding DNA: TGTGCCAGCAGCTTATTATTCAATCGGGACAGCAAGGACAATGAGCAGTTCTTC.